Following are 3 T cell receptor beta chains from one sample sequenced in a study of glioma-infiltrating T cells after dendritic cell vaccination. Time point here: after dendritic cell vaccination, including at tumor progression/relapse. Clones were read by immunoSEQ multiplex PCR, and TCRdb kept only the in-frame ones, dropping some. The table shows 70,000 to 95,000 clones, with roughly 84% occurring only once. Sample: blood, taken after dendritic cell vaccination. Receptors were obtained from a human donor with glioblastoma.

The rearrangement joins TRBV2 to TRBJ2-5, with a weak D call TRBD2 (5 bases). CDR1 SNHLY and CDR2 FYNNEI come from the germline V gene. CDR3 length: 14 amino acids. V lost 5 bases and J lost 3, with 13 bases in between. The CDR3: CASSWTGSEETQYF. The CDR3 nucleotides are TGTGCCAGCAGTTGGACTGGTAGCGAAGAGACCCAGTACTTC.

The chain links TRBV4-2 to TRBJ2-1, with TRBD2 matching 10 bases. From germline, CDR1 is LGHNA and CDR2 YNFKEQ. The CDR3 totals 14 residues. Losses at the gene ends were 1 base for V and 9 bases for J; bases not matched to a gene: 3. The CDR3 is CASSQGLAGVEQFF. The CDR3 nucleotides read TGTGCCAGCAGCCAAGGCCTAGCGGGGGTTGAGCAGTTCTTC.

This clone was picked up one time. The chain joins TRBV29-1 to TRBJ2-1; 9 bases are a match to TRBD2. CDR1 and CDR2 from the germline V gene are SQVTM and ANQGSEA. The CDR3 loop spans 15 amino acids. J was trimmed by 7 bases and V by 3 bases; bases with no gene match: 10. The CDR3 sequence is CSVDLAGGPWNEQFF. CDR3 coding DNA: TGCAGCGTTGATCTGGCGGGAGGGCCCTGGAATGAGCAGTTCTTC.